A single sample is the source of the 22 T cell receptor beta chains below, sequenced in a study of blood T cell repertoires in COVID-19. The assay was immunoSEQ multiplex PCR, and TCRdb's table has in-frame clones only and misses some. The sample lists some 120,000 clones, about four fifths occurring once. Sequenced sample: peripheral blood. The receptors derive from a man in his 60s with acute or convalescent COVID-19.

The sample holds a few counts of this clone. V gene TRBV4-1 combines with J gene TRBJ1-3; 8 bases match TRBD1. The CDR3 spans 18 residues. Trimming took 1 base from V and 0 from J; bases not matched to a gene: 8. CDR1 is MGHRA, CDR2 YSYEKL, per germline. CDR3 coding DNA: TGCGCCAGCAGCCAAGGGCCAACAGGGGGACCCTCTGGAAACACCATATATTTT. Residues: CASSQGPTGGPSGNTIYF.

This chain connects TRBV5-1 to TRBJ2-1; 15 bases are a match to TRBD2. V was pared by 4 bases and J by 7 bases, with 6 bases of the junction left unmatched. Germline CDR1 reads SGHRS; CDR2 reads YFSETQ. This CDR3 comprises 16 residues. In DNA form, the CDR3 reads TGCGCCAGCAGCCCGGCCGGGACTAGCGGGAGGAATGAGCAGTTCTTC. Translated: CASSPAGTSGRNEQFF.

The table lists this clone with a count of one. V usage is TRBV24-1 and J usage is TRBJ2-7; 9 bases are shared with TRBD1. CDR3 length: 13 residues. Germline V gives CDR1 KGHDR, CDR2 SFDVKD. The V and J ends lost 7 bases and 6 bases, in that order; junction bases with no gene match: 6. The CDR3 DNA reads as TGTGCCACCAGACAGGGGGCTTACGGCGAGCAGTACTTC. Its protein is CATRQGAYGEQYF.

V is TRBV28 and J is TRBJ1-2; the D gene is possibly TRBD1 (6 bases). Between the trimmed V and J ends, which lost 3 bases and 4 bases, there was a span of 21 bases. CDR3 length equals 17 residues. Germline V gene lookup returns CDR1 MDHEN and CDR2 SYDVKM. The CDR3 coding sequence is TGTGCCAGCAGTTTTGTGGCCAGGGGAGGGGTGAGCTATGGCTACACCTTC. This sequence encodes CASSFVARGGVSYGYTF.

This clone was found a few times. The CDR3 bases are TGTGCCAGCAGCCTTACTAGAAGGGAGTACTCGGATGAGCAGTTCTTC. Translated, it gives CASSLTRREYSDEQFF. The chain uses TRBV7-9 and TRBJ2-1, with a tentative D call TRBD2 (5 bases). There are 16 residues in the CDR3. V lost 5 bases to trimming and J lost 8 bases, with 22 bases between them. Germline CDR1 is SEHNR and CDR2 is FQNEAQ (reference sequence).

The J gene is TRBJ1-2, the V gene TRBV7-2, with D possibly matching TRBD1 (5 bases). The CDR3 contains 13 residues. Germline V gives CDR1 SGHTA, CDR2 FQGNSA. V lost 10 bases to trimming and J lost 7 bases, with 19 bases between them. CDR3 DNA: TGTGCCACCATAGGATGGAGCGGGGGTGGCTACACCTTC. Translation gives CATIGWSGGGYTF.

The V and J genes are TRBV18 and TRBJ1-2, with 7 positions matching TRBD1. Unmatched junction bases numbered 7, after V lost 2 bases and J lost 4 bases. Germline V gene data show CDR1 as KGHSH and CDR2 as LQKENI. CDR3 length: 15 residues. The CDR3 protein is CASSPGIGGGYGYTF. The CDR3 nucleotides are TGTGCCAGCTCACCAGGGATAGGGGGCGGCTATGGCTACACCTTC.

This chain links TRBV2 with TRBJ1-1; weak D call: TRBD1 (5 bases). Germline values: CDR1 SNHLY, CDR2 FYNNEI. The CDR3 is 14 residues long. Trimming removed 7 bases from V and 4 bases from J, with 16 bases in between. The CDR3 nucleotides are TGTGCCAGCATGATAGGGCCAGGGCTCACTGAAGCTTTCTTT. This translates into CASMIGPGLTEAFF.

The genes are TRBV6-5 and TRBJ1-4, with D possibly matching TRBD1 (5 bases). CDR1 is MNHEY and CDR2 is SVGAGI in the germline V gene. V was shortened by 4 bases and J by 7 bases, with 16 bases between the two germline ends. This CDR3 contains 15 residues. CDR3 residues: CASSSPRQLAEKLFF. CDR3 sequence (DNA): TGTGCCAGCAGTTCACCGCGACAGCTGGCTGAAAAACTGTTTTTT.

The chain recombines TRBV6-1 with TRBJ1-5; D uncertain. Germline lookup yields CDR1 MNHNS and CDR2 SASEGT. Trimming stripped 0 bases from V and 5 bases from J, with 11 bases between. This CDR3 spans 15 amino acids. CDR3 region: CASSEASGLDQPQHF. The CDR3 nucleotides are TGTGCCAGCAGTGAAGCCTCGGGATTGGATCAGCCCCAGCATTTT.

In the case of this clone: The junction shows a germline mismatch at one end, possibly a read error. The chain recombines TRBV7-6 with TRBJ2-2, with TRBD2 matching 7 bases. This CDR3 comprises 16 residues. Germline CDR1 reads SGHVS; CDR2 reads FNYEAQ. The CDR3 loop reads CASSFAGRKNPGELFF. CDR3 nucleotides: TGTGCCAGCAGCTTCGCCGGGAGGAAGAACCCCGGGGAGCTGTTTTTT.

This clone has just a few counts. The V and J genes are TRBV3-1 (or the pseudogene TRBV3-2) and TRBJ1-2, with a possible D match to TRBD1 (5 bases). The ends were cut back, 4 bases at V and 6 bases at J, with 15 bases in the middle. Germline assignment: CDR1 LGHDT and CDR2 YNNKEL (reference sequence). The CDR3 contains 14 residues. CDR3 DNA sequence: TGTGCCAGCAGCCCGCGGAGGGGAGGGGATGGCTACACCTTC. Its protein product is CASSPRRGGDGYTF.

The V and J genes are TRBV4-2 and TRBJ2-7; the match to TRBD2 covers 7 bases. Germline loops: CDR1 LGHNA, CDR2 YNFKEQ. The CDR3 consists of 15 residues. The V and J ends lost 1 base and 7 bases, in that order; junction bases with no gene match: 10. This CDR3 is CASSQASGWGGEQYF. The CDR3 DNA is TGTGCCAGCAGCCAAGCGAGCGGGTGGGGAGGGGAGCAGTACTTC.

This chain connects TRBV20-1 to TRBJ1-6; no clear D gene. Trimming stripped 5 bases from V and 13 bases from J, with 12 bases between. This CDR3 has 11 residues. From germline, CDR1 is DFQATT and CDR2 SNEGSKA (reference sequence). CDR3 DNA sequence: TGCAGTGCTGAAAGGTCGGAGCCCCTCCACTTT. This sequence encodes CSAERSEPLHF.

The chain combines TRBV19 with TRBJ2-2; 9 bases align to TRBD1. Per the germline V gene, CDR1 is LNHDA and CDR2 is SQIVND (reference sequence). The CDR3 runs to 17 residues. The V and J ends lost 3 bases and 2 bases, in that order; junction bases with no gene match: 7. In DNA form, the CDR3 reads TGTGCCAGTAGTATTCTTCCGGACAGGGGAAACACCGGGGAGCTGTTTTTT. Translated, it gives CASSILPDRGNTGELFF. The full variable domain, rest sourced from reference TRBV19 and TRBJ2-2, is DGGITQSPKYLFRKEGQNVTLSCEQNLNHDAMYWYRQDPGQGLRLIYYSQIVNDFQKGDIAEGYSVSREKKESFPLTVTSAQKNPTAFYLCASSILPDRGNTGELFFGEGSRLTVL.

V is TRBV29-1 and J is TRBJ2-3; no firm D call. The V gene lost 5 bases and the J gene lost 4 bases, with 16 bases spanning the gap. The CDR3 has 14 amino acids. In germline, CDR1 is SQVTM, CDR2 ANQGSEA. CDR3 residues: CSVPTSTVADTQYF. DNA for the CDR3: TGCAGCGTTCCCACGTCCACGGTTGCAGATACGCAGTATTTT.

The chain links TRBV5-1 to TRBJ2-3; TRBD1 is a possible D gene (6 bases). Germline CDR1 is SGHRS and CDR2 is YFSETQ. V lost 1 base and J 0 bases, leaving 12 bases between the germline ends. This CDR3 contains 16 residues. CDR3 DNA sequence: TGCGCCAGCAGCTTGAATTTCCAGGGGAGCACAGATACGCAGTATTTT. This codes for CASSLNFQGSTDTQYF.

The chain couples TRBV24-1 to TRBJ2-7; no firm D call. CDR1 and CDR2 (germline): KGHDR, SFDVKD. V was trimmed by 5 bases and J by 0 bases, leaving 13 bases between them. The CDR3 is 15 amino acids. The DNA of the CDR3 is TGTGCCACCAGTGGGAGACCCAAAAGCTCCTACGAGCAGTACTTC. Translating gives CATSGRPKSSYEQYF.

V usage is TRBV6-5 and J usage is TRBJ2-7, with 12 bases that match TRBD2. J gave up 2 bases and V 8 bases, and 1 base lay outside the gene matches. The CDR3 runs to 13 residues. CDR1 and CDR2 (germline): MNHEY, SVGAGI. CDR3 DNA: TGTGCCAGCCGACTAGCGGGAGCCTACGAGCAGTACTTC. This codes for CASRLAGAYEQYF.

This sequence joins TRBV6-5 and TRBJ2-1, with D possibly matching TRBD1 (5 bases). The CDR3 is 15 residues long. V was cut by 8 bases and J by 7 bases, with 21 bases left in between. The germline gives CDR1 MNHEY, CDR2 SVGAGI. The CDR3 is CASGFSTGSWNEQFF. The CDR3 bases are TGTGCCAGCGGGTTTAGCACAGGCAGCTGGAATGAGCAGTTCTTC.

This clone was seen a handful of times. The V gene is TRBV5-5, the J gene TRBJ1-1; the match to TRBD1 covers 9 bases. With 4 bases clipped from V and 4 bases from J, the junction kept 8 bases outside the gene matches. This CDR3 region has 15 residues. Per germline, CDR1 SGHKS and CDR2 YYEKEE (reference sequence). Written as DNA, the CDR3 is TGTGCCAGCAGCCCTAAGGCGACAGGGGGCACTGAAGCTTTCTTT. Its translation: CASSPKATGGTEAFF.

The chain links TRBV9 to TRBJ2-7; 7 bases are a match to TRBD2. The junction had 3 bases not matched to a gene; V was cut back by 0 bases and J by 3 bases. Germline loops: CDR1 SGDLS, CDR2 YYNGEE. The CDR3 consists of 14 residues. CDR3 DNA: TGTGCCAGCAGCGTAGAAGTAGCGGGCTACGAGCAGTACTTC. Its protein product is CASSVEVAGYEQYF.